The sequence of this TCR beta chain was determined in a study of graft-versus-host responses after intestinal transplantation. CDR1 is MNHNY, CDR2 SVGAGI, per germline (reference sequence). The CDR3 spans 16 residues. The trim removed 0 bases at V and 4 bases at J, leaving 7 bases unmatched. Study-wide results and limits: Among recipient marrow samples, GvH clones were found; some appeared first in ileum or blood.

The assay was immunoSEQ multiplex PCR, and TCRdb's table has in-frame clones only and misses some. The table records some 96,000 clones, more than 75% of them present only once. With regard to this clone: Its antigen is not known.

V gene TRBV6-6 combines with J gene TRBJ1-2; 8 bases are shared with TRBD1. The TCR was taken from a human donor who was the organ donor for an intestinal transplant. Sequences were derived from unstimulated CD4+ T cells sorted from spleen or lymph node cells, sampled before transplant. Here the CDR3 reads CASSYSRAGGTYGYTF. In DNA form, the CDR3 reads TGTGCCAGCAGTTACTCGAGAGCAGGGGGCACCTATGGCTACACCTTC.